This T cell receptor (beta chain) originates from a study of blood T cell repertoires in COVID-19. Authors' analysis steps: For nucleated cells, counts were estimated from reference gene primer amplification. Data came from immunoSEQ multiplex PCR; TCRdb stores just in-frame clones and leaves some out. That table gives V, J and clone size, and the DNA gave D and trimming. The sample records about 64,000 clones, 80% to 85% being singletons. This clone occurred a few times. Deletions cut 0 bases from V and 0 bases from J, with 9 bases between. Looked up from germline, CDR1 is SGHNT and CDR2 is YYREEE (reference sequence). This CDR3 is 15 amino acids long.

The chain is built from TRBV5-4 and TRBJ1-2; D is unclear. The clonotype originates from a human donor in a cohort sampled during active COVID-19. The sample comprised peripheral blood. The CDR3 DNA reads as TGTGCCAGCAGCTTGGACCGACGGGCTAACTATGGCTACACCTTC. It specifies CASSLDRRANYGYTF.